This T cell receptor (beta chain) stems from a study of technical replicates of blood from a few donors. Libraries were prepared by immunoSEQ multiplex PCR; TCRdb keeps only in-frame clonotypes and omits some of them. The sample has around 72,000 clones; roughly 93% are singletons. The germline V gene encodes CDR1 GTSNPN and CDR2 SVGIG (reference sequence). The CDR3 covers 17 residues. Sequencing used T cells isolated from PBMCs. V usage is TRBV30 and J usage is TRBJ2-5; 10 nucleotides line up with TRBD2. TRBJ2-7 matches the DNA end more closely, so the J call is doubtful. The sequence was obtained from a human donor in good health. CDR3 sequence reads: CAWSFTSGILPSYEQYF. The DNA for the CDR3 is TGTGCCTGGAGTTTTACTAGCGGGATTCTTCCCTCCTACGAGCAGTACTTC.